Listed here are 23 T cell receptor beta chains from one sample, sequenced in a study of identifying expanded T cells in peripheral blood. This table comes from immunoSEQ multiplex PCR, and its TCRdb copy is limited to in-frame clones, with some not included. Of 70,000 or so clones in the sample, 90% were seen once. The sequenced material came from blood. The receptor set was obtained from a person aged 18 to 70 in good health.

The rearrangement links TRBV29-1 to TRBJ2-3; D unclear. CDR1 is SQVTM, CDR2 ANQGSEA, per germline. The CDR3 runs 14 residues. The V gene lost 3 bases and the J gene lost 0 bases, with 10 bases spanning the gap. The CDR3 spells CSVDRGSSTDTQYF. As DNA, the CDR3 is TGCAGCGTTGACCGCGGATCTAGCACAGATACGCAGTATTTT.

By proportion, this clone is medium-sized. The V gene is TRBV15, the J gene TRBJ2-2, with TRBD1 matching 9 bases. The V gene's germline CDR1 is LNHNV and CDR2 YYDKDF (reference sequence). The CDR3 is 16 residues long. V was pared by 1 base and J by 3 bases, with 3 bases of the junction left unmatched. CDR3 protein: CATSRGTGEHTGELFF. The CDR3 DNA reads as TGTGCCACCAGCAGAGGGACAGGGGAGCACACCGGGGAGCTGTTTTTT.

The genes are TRBV9 and TRBJ2-1; possibly TRBD1 for D (5 bases). The CDR3 covers 17 residues. Trimming took off 0 bases at V and 8 bases at J, with 21 bases between the two ends. Germline V gene sequence: CDR1 SGDLS, CDR2 YYNGEE. The DNA for the CDR3 is TGTGCCAGCAGCGTAGTAATGGGGCCCCCCGCAATCGATGAGCAGTTCTTC. Encoded protein: CASSVVMGPPAIDEQFF.

The chain links TRBV18 to TRBJ1-1; D unresolved. Germline loops: CDR1 KGHSH, CDR2 LQKENI. V lost 0 bases to trimming and J lost 6 bases, with 8 bases between them. This CDR3 has 13 amino acids. The CDR3 nucleotides are TGTGCCAGCTCACCACCCACCGGTTCTGAAGCTTTCTTT. It encodes CASSPPTGSEAFF. Full variable domain (missing parts from reference TRBV18 and TRBJ1-1): NAGVMQNPRHLVRRRGQEARLRCSPMKGHSHVYWYRQLPEEGLKFMVYLQKENIIDESGMPKERFSAEFPKEGPSILRIQQVVRGDSAAYFCASSPPTGSEAFFGQGTRLTVV.

The chain employs TRBV9 and TRBJ2-3; D might be TRBD1 (6 bases). The CDR3 loop spans 14 amino acids. Trimming shortened V by 3 bases and J by 6 bases, and 14 bases separated the two germline ends. The germline CDR1 and CDR2 sequences are SGDLS and YYNGEE. The CDR3, as DNA: TGTGCCAGCAGCGGCCCAGGGGCCTGGGATACGCAGTATTTT. Protein: CASSGPGAWDTQYF.

The chain has TRBV7-3 and TRBJ2-1; 11 positions agree with TRBD2. The CDR3 runs 13 residues. V was clipped by 5 bases and J by 9 bases; unmatched bases: 3. Germline V gene lookup returns CDR1 SGHTA and CDR2 FQGTGA. The DNA of the CDR3 is TGTGCCAGCAGCGCCGGGACTAGCGGTGAGCAGTTCTTC. It codes for CASSAGTSGEQFF.

CDR3 sequence: CASSFFSHWGETQYF. The CDR3 DNA reads TGTGCCAGCAGTTTCTTTTCCCATTGGGGAGAGACCCAGTACTTC. The chain links TRBV28 to TRBJ2-5; D not certain. CDR1 and CDR2 from the germline V gene are MDHEN and SYDVKM. The length of the CDR3 is 15 residues. Trimming took off 3 bases at V and 4 bases at J, with 15 bases between the two ends. Looking up the rest from reference TRBV28 and TRBJ2-5 gives the full variable domain: DVKVTQSSRYLVKRTGEKVFLECVQDMDHENMFWYRQDPGLGLRLIYFSYDVKMKEKGDIPEGYSVSREKKERFSLILESASTNQTSMYLCASSFFSHWGETQYFGPGTRLLVL.

This clone was picked up one time. This chain links TRBV4-1 with TRBJ1-5, with 8 bases matching TRBD1. Germline CDR1 reads MGHRA; CDR2 reads YSYEKL. V gave up 1 base and J gave up 4 bases; unmatched junction bases: 12. The CDR3 is 18 residues long. CDR3 amino acids: CASSQGYAPGGPNQPQHF. The CDR3 bases are TGCGCCAGCAGCCAAGGATATGCGCCAGGGGGCCCTAATCAGCCCCAGCATTTT.

This sequence joins TRBV5-1 and TRBJ2-3; 10 bases are a match to TRBD2. Trimming removed 2 bases from V and 2 bases from J; junction bases left unmatched: 2. Germline CDR1 reads SGHRS; CDR2 reads YFSETQ. The CDR3 is made up of 15 amino acids. The CDR3, as DNA: TGCGCCAGCAGCTTTCTAGCGGGGGACACAGATACGCAGTATTTT. Protein: CASSFLAGDTDTQYF.

This sequence joins TRBV9 and TRBJ2-3; no clear D. This CDR3 has 13 amino acids. Trimming shortened V by 4 bases and J by 4 bases, and 10 bases separated the two germline ends. In germline, CDR1 is SGDLS, CDR2 YYNGEE. The CDR3 region is CASSSLGADTQYF. The CDR3 DNA reads TGTGCCAGCAGCTCACTTGGCGCAGATACGCAGTATTTT.

V usage is TRBV11-3 and J usage is TRBJ2-1; perhaps D is TRBD1 or TRBD2 (7 bases each). V was clipped by 3 bases and J by 2 bases, with 14 bases between them. The germline V gene has CDR1 SGHNT and CDR2 YENEEA. CDR3 length: 16 residues. CDR3 bases: TGTGCCAGCAGCTTTGGGGGGGGACAGCCCTACAATGAGCAGTTCTTC. Translating it yields CASSFGGGQPYNEQFF.

The rearrangement uses TRBV5-1 and TRBJ1-3, with a weak D call TRBD1 (5 bases). The germline V and J ends were trimmed by 2 bases and 4 bases, with 13 bases remaining between them. The CDR3 runs 15 residues. Germline loops: CDR1 SGHRS, CDR2 YFSETQ. CDR3 bases: TGCGCCAGCAGCTTACGGGGGGATACAGGAAACACCATATATTTT. Encoded protein: CASSLRGDTGNTIYF.

V and J are TRBV29-1 and TRBJ2-5; D is unclear. Germline loops: CDR1 SQVTM, CDR2 ANQGSEA. V was cut by 3 bases and J by 7 bases, with 6 bases left in between. The length of the CDR3 is 10 residues. The CDR3 protein is CSVDSGTQYF. For the CDR3, the DNA is TGCAGCGTTGACTCTGGGACCCAGTACTTC.

The chain couples TRBV27 to TRBJ2-5, with TRBD1 identical over 8 bases. The CDR3 is made up of 13 amino acids. V gave up 5 bases and J gave up 7 bases; unmatched junction bases: 6. Germline-derived CDR1 and CDR2 are MNHEY and SMNVEV (reference sequence). The CDR3 loop reads CASSPPGTGTQYF. CDR3 DNA: TGTGCCAGCAGTCCCCCCGGGACAGGGACCCAGTACTTC.

This sequence joins TRBV27 and TRBJ2-3, with a weak D call TRBD2 (5 bases). The CDR3 runs 14 residues. The ends were cut back, 2 bases at V and 6 bases at J, with 12 bases in the middle. The germline CDR1 and CDR2 sequences are MNHEY and SMNVEV (reference sequence). CDR3 in amino acids: CASSLQFPGDTQYF. The CDR3 coding sequence is TGTGCCAGCAGTTTACAGTTCCCGGGGGATACGCAGTATTTT.

V gene TRBV23-1 combines with J gene TRBJ2-1; 7 bases fit TRBD1. TRBV23-1 is marked as an open reading frame, function uncertain. V lost 2 bases and J lost 8; bases outside the gene matches: 3. The CDR3 is 13 amino acids. The DNA of the CDR3 is TGCGCCAGCAGTCAAGCACAGGGGTATGAGCAGTTCTTC. Protein sequence: CASSQAQGYEQFF.

This clone has a handful of counts. The rearrangement links TRBV7-2 to TRBJ1-6; 7 nucleotides agree with TRBD1. This CDR3 has 15 residues. Trimming cost V 4 bases and J 5 bases; bases outside gene matches: 5. Per germline, CDR1 SGHTA and CDR2 FQGNSA. The CDR3 reads CASSSAGTDNSPLHF. The CDR3 DNA follows: TGTGCCAGCAGCTCAGCCGGGACAGATAATTCACCCCTCCACTTT.

V and J are TRBV6-5 and TRBJ2-1; a possible D gene is TRBD2 (6 bases). CDR1 and CDR2 (germline): MNHEY, SVGAGI. Trimming pared 4 bases from V and 2 bases from J, leaving 15 bases between. The CDR3 is 16 residues long. The CDR3 nucleotides are TGTGCCAGCAGTTCCAGGCCGGGACTCGCCTACAATGAGCAGTTCTTC. This codes for CASSSRPGLAYNEQFF.

The chain recombines TRBV5-1 with TRBJ1-2; D is unresolved. Trimming shortened V by 0 bases and J by 1 base, and 13 bases separated the two germline ends. Per the germline V gene, CDR1 is SGHRS and CDR2 is YFSETQ. The CDR3 extends over 16 amino acids. CDR3 sequence: CASSLEGSSFNYGYTF. The CDR3 nucleotides read TGCGCCAGCAGCTTGGAAGGGTCCTCTTTTAACTATGGCTACACCTTC.

The table lists this clone with a few counts. The V call is TRBV4-3, the J call TRBJ1-6; D is ambiguous. This CDR3 region has 14 residues. The germline gives CDR1 LGHNA, CDR2 YSLEER. The V end was cut by 1 base, the J end by 7 bases, with 8 bases between. CDR3 sequence: CASSQAWGNSPLHF. CDR3 nucleotide sequence: TGCGCCAGCAGCCAAGCCTGGGGAAATTCACCCCTCCACTTT.

The V and J genes are TRBV27 and TRBJ2-1; D possibly corresponds to TRBD1 (5 bases). CDR3 length: 15 residues. The germline V gene has CDR1 MNHEY and CDR2 SMNVEV (reference sequence). Trimming removed 4 bases from V and 5 bases from J, with 15 bases in between. The CDR3 sequence is CASSSESRANNEQFF. CDR3 nucleotide sequence: TGTGCCAGCAGTTCTGAGTCCAGGGCAAACAATGAGCAGTTCTTC.

The chain has TRBV4-3 and TRBJ2-5; 9 positions match TRBD2. V trimming: 0 bases; J trimming: 5 bases; junction bases outside the gene matches: 4. Germline V gene lookup returns CDR1 LGHNA and CDR2 YSLEER. The CDR3 sequence is 15 residues long. The CDR3 reads CASSQDASGVETQYF. CDR3 DNA: TGCGCCAGCAGCCAAGATGCTAGCGGGGTGGAGACCCAGTACTTC.

The rearrangement joins TRBV6-5 to TRBJ2-7; 7 bases are a match to TRBD1. Trimming cost V 6 bases and J 1 base; bases outside gene matches: 9. The CDR3 runs 15 residues. CDR1 is MNHEY and CDR2 is SVGAGI in the germline V gene. The DNA of the CDR3 is TGTGCCAGCAGGGATGGACAGGCTTATTCCTACGAGCAGTACTTC. It yields the protein CASRDGQAYSYEQYF.